The T cell receptor beta chain described here comes from a study of PD-1 blockade in classical Hodgkin lymphoma. Germline lookup yields CDR1 SGHTA and CDR2 FQGNSA. This CDR3 contains 13 residues. With 4 bases clipped from V and 5 bases from J, the junction kept 4 bases outside the gene matches. As to this clone: Its antigen is as yet unknown.

The repertoire was sequenced with immunoSEQ multiplex PCR; TCRdb's copy has only in-frame clones and lacks some. The sample holds around 93,000 clones, over 75% seen once. Broader study findings: Reports described newly diagnosed patients as having lower baseline TCR diversity than healthy donors.

The time point was: cycle 4 day 1 (C4D1), after five to seven weeks of nivolumab. Each patient experienced a relapse that followed autologous stem cell transplantation, and brentuximab vedotin exposure varied. Complete response, partial response or progressive disease constituted the best responses recorded. The sequences come from peripheral blood mononuclear cells (PBMCs), collected before the fourth cycle of nivolumab. The source is a human donor with classical Hodgkin lymphoma. J is TRBJ1-1 and V is TRBV7-2; 7 bases are a match to TRBD1. CDR3 amino acids: CASSSDRETEAFF. CDR3 coding DNA: TGTGCCAGCAGCTCAGACAGGGAGACTGAAGCTTTCTTT.